The source of this T cell receptor beta chain is a study of shared clonotypes between healthy human individuals. Whole-study context: Donors had three CD4 naive, three CD4 memory, two CD8 naive and one CD8 memory plate apiece.

This clone was seen only a few times. The same CDR3 arises from other DNA sequences in this sample as well. CDR3 size: 17 residues. In germline, CDR1 is SGHDN, CDR2 FVKESK. Trimming stripped 0 bases from V and 0 bases from J, with 15 bases between. How the authors handled the data: Filtering differed because ImmunoSEQ produced junction-only sequences that carried no quality scores. This table comes from immunoSEQ multiplex PCR, and its TCRdb copy is limited to in-frame clones, with some not included. V and J calls and clone size are as listed in that table; D and trimming were resolved from the DNA. The top ten clones hold roughly 0.9% of a sample with 850,000 to 1,100,000 clones, 70% to 85% of them seen once.

The chain has TRBV14 and TRBJ2-7; a possible D gene is TRBD1 (5 bases). Sequencing was done on a sample of memory CD4+ T cells from PBMCs. The subset denotes: CD45RA-negative fraction. The source is a man in his late teens or twenties in good health. Some clones in this sample may be carry-over from other donors' samples. The DNA of the CDR3 is TGTGCCAGCAGCCAAGATTTGTCGCCAGGGTACTCCTACGAGCAGTACTTC. Its translation: CASSQDLSPGYSYEQYF.